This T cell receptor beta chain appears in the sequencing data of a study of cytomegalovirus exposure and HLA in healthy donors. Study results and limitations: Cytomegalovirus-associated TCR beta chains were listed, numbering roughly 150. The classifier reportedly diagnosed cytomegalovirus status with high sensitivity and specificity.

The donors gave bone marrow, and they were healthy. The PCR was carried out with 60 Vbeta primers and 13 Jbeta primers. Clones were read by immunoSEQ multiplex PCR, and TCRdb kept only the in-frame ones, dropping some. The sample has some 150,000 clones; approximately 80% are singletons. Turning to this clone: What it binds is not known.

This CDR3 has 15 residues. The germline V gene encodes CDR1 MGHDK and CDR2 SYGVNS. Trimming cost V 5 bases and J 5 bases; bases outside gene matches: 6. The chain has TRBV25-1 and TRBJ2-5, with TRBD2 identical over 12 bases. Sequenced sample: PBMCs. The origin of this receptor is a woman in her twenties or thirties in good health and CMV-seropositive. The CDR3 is CASSRTSGEGETQYF. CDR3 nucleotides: TGTGCCAGCAGTCGGACTAGCGGGGAGGGGGAGACCCAGTACTTC.